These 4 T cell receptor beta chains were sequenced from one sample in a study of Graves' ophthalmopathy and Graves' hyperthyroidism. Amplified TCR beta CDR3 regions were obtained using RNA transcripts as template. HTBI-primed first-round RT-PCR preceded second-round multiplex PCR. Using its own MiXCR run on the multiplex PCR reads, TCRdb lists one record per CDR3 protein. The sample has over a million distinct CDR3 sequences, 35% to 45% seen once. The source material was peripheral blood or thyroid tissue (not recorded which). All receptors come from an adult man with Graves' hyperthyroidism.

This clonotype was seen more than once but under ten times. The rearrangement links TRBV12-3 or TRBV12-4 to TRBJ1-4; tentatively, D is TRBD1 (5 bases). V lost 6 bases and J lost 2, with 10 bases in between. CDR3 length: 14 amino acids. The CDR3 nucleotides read TGTGCCAGCAGCACCGGGGGGACTAATGAAAAACTGTTTTTT. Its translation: CASSTGGTNEKLFF.

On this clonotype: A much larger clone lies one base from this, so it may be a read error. The CDR3 reads CAGSPLKETQYF. The CDR3 bases are TGTGCCGGCAGCCCTCTAAAGGAGACCCAGTACTTC. The rearrangement links TRBV7-9 to TRBJ2-5; no definite D call. The CDR3 extends over 12 amino acids. Germline CDR1 SEHNR, CDR2 FQNEAQ (reference sequence).

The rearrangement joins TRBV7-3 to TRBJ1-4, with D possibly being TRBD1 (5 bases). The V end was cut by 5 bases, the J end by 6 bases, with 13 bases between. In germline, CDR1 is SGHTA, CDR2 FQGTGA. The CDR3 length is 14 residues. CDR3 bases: TGTGCCAGCAGCGCCCGGTCCAGGGATGAAAAACTGTTTTTT. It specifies CASSARSRDEKLFF. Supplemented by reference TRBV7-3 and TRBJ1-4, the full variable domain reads GAGVSQTPSNKVTEKGKYVELRCDPISGHTALYWYRQSLGQGPEFLIYFQGTGAADDSGLPNDRFFAVRPEGSVSTLKIQRTERGDSAVYLCASSARSRDEKLFFGSGTQLSVL.

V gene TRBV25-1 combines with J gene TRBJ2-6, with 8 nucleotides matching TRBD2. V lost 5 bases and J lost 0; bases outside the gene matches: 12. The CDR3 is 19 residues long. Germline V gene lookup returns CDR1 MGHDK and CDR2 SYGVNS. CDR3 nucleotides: TGTGCCAGCAGTTACTTCTCGGGAGGGTATACCTCTGGGGCCAACGTCCTGACTTTC. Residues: CASSYFSGGYTSGANVLTF.